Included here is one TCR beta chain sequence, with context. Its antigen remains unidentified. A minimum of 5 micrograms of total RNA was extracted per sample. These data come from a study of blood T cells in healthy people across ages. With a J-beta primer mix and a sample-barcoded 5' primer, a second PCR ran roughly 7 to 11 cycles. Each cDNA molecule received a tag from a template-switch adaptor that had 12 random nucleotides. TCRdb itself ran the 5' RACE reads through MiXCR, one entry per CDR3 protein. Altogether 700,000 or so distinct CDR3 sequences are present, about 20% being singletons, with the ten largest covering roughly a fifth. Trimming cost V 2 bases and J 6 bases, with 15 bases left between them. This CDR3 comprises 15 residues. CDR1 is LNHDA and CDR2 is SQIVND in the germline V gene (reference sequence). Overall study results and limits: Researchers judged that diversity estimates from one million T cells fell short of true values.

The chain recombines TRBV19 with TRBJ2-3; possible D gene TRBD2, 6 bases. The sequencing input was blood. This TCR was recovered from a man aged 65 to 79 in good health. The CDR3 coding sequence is TGTGCCAGTAGTATAATAGCGGCCCTGGGGGATACGCAGTATTTT. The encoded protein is CASSIIAALGDTQYF. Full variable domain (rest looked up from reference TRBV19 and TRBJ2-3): DGGITQSPKYLFRKEGQNVTLSCEQNLNHDAMYWYRQDPGQGLRLIYYSQIVNDFQKGDIAEGYSVSREKKESFPLTVTSAQKNPTAFYLCASSIIAALGDTQYFGPGTRLTVL.